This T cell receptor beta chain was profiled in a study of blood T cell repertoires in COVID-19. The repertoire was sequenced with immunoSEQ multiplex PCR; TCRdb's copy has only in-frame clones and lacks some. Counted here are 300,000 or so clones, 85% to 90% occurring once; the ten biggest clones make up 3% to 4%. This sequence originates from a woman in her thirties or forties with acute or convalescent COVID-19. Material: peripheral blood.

The CDR3, as DNA: TGTGCCAGCAGCTTCAGGGGGACGCAGTATTTT. Translated: CASSFRGTQYF. V and J are TRBV11-2 and TRBJ2-3; 7 bases map to TRBD1. The J segment lost 9 bases and the V segment lost 3 bases, leaving 0 bases of the junction unmatched. Per germline, CDR1 SGHAT and CDR2 FQNNGV. This CDR3 has 11 residues.